Presented here are 18 T cell receptor beta chains from one specimen sequenced in a study of CXCR3-negative and CXCR3-positive naive CD8 T cells. Study-wide points: More hydrophobic TRB CDR3s occurred in CXCR3-positive than in CXCR3-negative naive cells.

Libraries were UMI-labeled 5' RACE TRB cDNA. Reprocessing the 5' RACE reads, TCRdb reports a single entry for every CDR3 protein and omits DNA. The table for this sample gives roughly 100,000 distinct CDR3 sequences. These TCRs are of unknown antigen specificity. The sample taken for sequencing was naive CXCR3+ CD8+ T cells from blood. Subset noted: CD45RO-CCR7+CD27+CD95- naive CD8+ T cells expressing CXCR3 (TNR3+). Source of these receptors: a human donor in good health. Some clones in this sample may be carry-over from other donors' samples.

The V gene is TRBV7-9, the J gene TRBJ1-1. In germline, CDR1 is SEHNR, CDR2 FQNEAQ (reference sequence). CDR3 length: 12 residues. The CDR3 reads CASTLPNTEAFF.

The chain uses TRBV27 and TRBJ2-5; TCRdb picks TRBD2, but there is no DNA to check that call. CDR3 length: 15 residues. Germline V lookup: CDR1 MNHEY, CDR2 SMNVEV (reference sequence). The CDR3 loop is CASSPPGQSGETQYF.

The V call is TRBV9, the J call TRBJ1-2. The CDR3 length is 11 residues. CDR1 and CDR2 (germline): SGDLS, YYNGEE. The CDR3: CASSAGAGYTF.

The chain uses TRBV7-9 and TRBJ2-3. Germline values: CDR1 SEHNR, CDR2 FQNEAQ (reference sequence). The CDR3 runs to 13 residues. CDR3 loop: CASLAPSTDTQYF.

The CDR3 is CASSPRSLDRAYGQYF. The chain recombines TRBV18 with TRBJ2-7; absent DNA, TCRdb's TRBD1 call cannot be checked. In germline, CDR1 is KGHSH, CDR2 LQKENI. The CDR3 has 16 amino acids.

The V and J genes are TRBV10-1 and TRBJ1-4; TCRdb's D call, TRBD1, is unchecked because there is no DNA. Germline values: CDR1 WNHNN, CDR2 SYGVQD (reference sequence). This CDR3 spans 15 amino acids. Here the CDR3 reads CASSETGAANEKLFF.

The chain joins TRBV5-1 to TRBJ2-1; TCRdb's D gene call, TRBD1, goes unchecked for lack of DNA. This CDR3 comprises 15 residues. Germline V lookup: CDR1 SGHRS, CDR2 YFSETQ. The CDR3 protein is CASSWGWGGKNEQFF.

The gene calls are TRBV7-2 and TRBJ2-7; the TCRdb D gene call, TRBD1, has no DNA to confirm it. Per germline, CDR1 SGHTA and CDR2 FQGNSA. CDR3 length equals 15 residues. CDR3 residues: CASSLFPGVGYEQYF.

J is TRBJ2-1 and V is TRBV20-1. This CDR3 contains 13 residues. Germline V gives CDR1 DFQATT, CDR2 SNEGSKA (reference sequence). CDR3 sequence: CSARDGYSNEQFF.

This chain uses TRBV5-5 with TRBJ2-7. CDR3 length: 14 amino acids. Per the germline V gene, CDR1 is SGHKS and CDR2 is YYEKEE (reference sequence). The CDR3 here is CASSFSRSSYEQYF. Based on the CDR3 plus reference TRBV5-5 and TRBJ2-7, the full variable domain is DAGVTQSPTHLIKTRGQQVTLRCSPISGHKSVSWYQQVLGQGPQFIFQYYEKEERGRGNFPDRFSARQFPNYSSELNVNALLLGDSALYLCASSFSRSSYEQYFGPGTRLTVT.

The J gene is TRBJ2-7, the V gene TRBV30. In germline, CDR1 is GTSNPN, CDR2 SVGIG (reference sequence). This CDR3 contains 12 residues. The CDR3 protein is CAWSMWDYEQYF. The full variable domain, completed using reference TRBV30 and TRBJ2-7, is SQTIHQWPATLVQPVGSPLSLECTVEGTSNPNLYWYRQAAGRGLQLLFYSVGIGQISSEVPQNLSASRPQDRQFILSSKKLLLSDSGFYLCAWSMWDYEQYFGPGTRLTVT.

This rearrangement joins TRBV7-9 to TRBJ2-1; TCRdb names TRBD1, which stays unverified in the absence of DNA. CDR3 length: 17 amino acids. Germline V gene data show CDR1 as SEHNR and CDR2 as FQNEAQ (reference sequence). The CDR3 region is CASSLALERGGFLKQFF.

The rearrangement uses TRBV18 and TRBJ2-7. Germline loops: CDR1 KGHSH, CDR2 LQKENI. This CDR3 spans 11 amino acids. The CDR3 loop is CASSPAYEQYF. The whole variable domain, remainder taken from reference TRBV18 and TRBJ2-7, is NAGVMQNPRHLVRRRGQEARLRCSPMKGHSHVYWYRQLPEEGLKFMVYLQKENIIDESGMPKERFSAEFPKEGPSILRIQQVVRGDSAAYFCASSPAYEQYFGPGTRLTVT.

This rearrangement joins TRBV7-8 to TRBJ2-1; the D gene TCRdb calls, TRBD1, cannot be checked with no DNA. In germline, CDR1 is SGHVS, CDR2 FQNEAQ. The CDR3 is 14 amino acids. The CDR3: CASSTRTGWDEQFF.

The chain is built from TRBV12-3 or TRBV12-4 and TRBJ1-5; the TCRdb D gene call, TRBD1, has no DNA to confirm it. CDR3 length: 16 residues. The CDR3 is CASSFRGRGANQPQHF.

This chain joins TRBV29-1 and TRBJ2-7; TCRdb returns TRBD1, unconfirmable since there is no DNA. CDR3 length equals 13 residues. Looked up from germline, CDR1 is SQVTM and CDR2 is ANQGSEA. CDR3 loop: CSVVRAGYYEQYF.

CDR3 sequence reads: CASSFTGSYNEQFF. The chain has TRBV7-2 and TRBJ2-1; the D gene TCRdb calls, TRBD1, cannot be checked with no DNA. CDR1 is SGHTA, CDR2 FQGNSA, per germline. There are 14 residues in the CDR3. Drawing the rest from reference TRBV7-2 and TRBJ2-1, the complete variable domain is GAGVSQSPSNKVTEKGKDVELRCDPISGHTALYWYRQSLGQGLEFLIYFQGNSAPDKSGLPSDRFSAERTGGSVSTLTIQRTQQEDSAVYLCASSFTGSYNEQFFGPGTRLTVL.

The chain is built from TRBV6-6 and TRBJ1-1. CDR3 size: 14 residues. The germline V gene has CDR1 MNHNY and CDR2 SVGAGI (reference sequence). The CDR3 here is CASSYSGADTEAFF.